Each of the 10 T cell receptor beta chains below was sequenced from the same sample in a study of Ad26.COV2.S vaccination and SARS-CoV-2 variants. Treatment described: over 15 received Ad26.COV2.S at low or high dose, single or two shots; several received placebo; per-sample allocation not given. All samples were drawn on day 63, counting from the first vaccine or placebo injection. The protocol was immunoSEQ multiplex PCR, while the TCRdb copy is restricted to in-frame clones and leaves out a portion. The sample shows about 320,000 clones, approximately 86% of them seen only once. The sample here was peripheral blood, taken in a trial of Ad26.COV2.S vaccine versus placebo. These receptors came from a person aged 18-60 years who received the Ad26.COV2.S COVID-19 vaccine or a placebo.

The chain recombines TRBV3-1 (or the pseudogene TRBV3-2) with TRBJ2-7; 7 positions match TRBD2. This CDR3 is 15 amino acids long. Germline V CDR1 and CDR2: LGHDT, YNNKEL (reference sequence). Trimming removed 4 bases from V and 2 bases from J; junction bases left unmatched: 8. The CDR3 here is CASSRGFGGTYEQYF. CDR3 nucleotide sequence: TGTGCCAGCAGCCGGGGATTCGGGGGGACCTACGAGCAGTACTTC.

The chain couples TRBV6-1 to TRBJ2-7; D gene ambiguous. The CDR3 extends over 16 amino acids. CDR1 and CDR2 (germline): MNHNS, SASEGT. V dropped 1 base and J dropped 3 bases, with 16 bases sitting between them. CDR3 residues: CASSEVSHLPFYEQYF. The CDR3 DNA reads TGTGCCAGCAGTGAAGTGTCGCATCTACCCTTCTACGAGCAGTACTTC.

The CDR3 loop reads CASSSGGLSTRNTIYF. CDR3 DNA: TGTGCCAGCAGTTCCGGAGGTCTTAGCACGAGGAACACCATATATTTT. The chain is built from TRBV7-2 and TRBJ1-3; no reliable D call. CDR1 is SGHTA and CDR2 is FQGNSA in the germline V gene. The ends were cut back, 6 bases at V and 7 bases at J, with 22 bases in the middle. This CDR3 spans 16 amino acids.

The chain is built from TRBV30 and TRBJ1-6; 8 bases are a match to TRBD1. The CDR3 is 13 residues long. The germline gives CDR1 GTSNPN, CDR2 SVGIG (reference sequence). The V segment lost 6 bases and the J segment 8 bases; nucleotides outside the gene matches: 6. CDR3 protein: CACSDRDDSPLHF. CDR3 nucleotides: TGTGCCTGTTCGGACAGGGACGATTCACCCCTCCACTTT.

This chain connects TRBV5-1 to TRBJ2-7; 7 nucleotides line up with TRBD1. This CDR3 is 13 amino acids long. The germline V gene encodes CDR1 SGHRS and CDR2 YFSETQ. The V segment lost 4 bases and the J segment 6 bases; nucleotides outside the gene matches: 7. CDR3 region: CASSPDRATEQYF. CDR3 nucleotides: TGCGCCAGCAGCCCCGACAGGGCCACCGAGCAGTACTTC.

The chain carries TRBV11-3 and TRBJ2-3, with D perhaps matching TRBD1 or TRBD2 (5 bases each). Per the germline V gene, CDR1 is SGHNT and CDR2 is YENEEA. V was shortened by 3 bases and J by 3 bases, with 13 bases between the two germline ends. This CDR3 has 15 residues. The DNA for the CDR3 is TGTGCCAGCAGCTTCACGGGGCCTGGGACAGATACGCAGTATTTT. The encoded protein is CASSFTGPGTDTQYF.

CDR3 sequence (DNA): TGTGCCAGTAGTACCTCCTATAGCAATCAGCCCCAGCATTTT. Encoded protein: CASSTSYSNQPQHF. The rearrangement joins TRBV19 to TRBJ1-5; D is ambiguous. V was cut by 4 bases and J by 0 bases, with 7 bases left in between. This CDR3 is built from 14 residues. Germline lookup yields CDR1 LNHDA and CDR2 SQIVND (reference sequence).

The CDR3 region is CSASENPSTDTQYF. DNA for the CDR3: TGCAGTGCTAGTGAGAACCCCAGCACAGATACGCAGTATTTT. The chain links TRBV20-1 to TRBJ2-3; no clear D. Germline V gene data show CDR1 as DFQATT and CDR2 as SNEGSKA (reference sequence). The CDR3 contains 14 residues. Trimming stripped 3 bases from V and 0 bases from J, with 10 bases between.

This clone was observed at least ten times. V is TRBV10-1 and J is TRBJ2-3; TRBD2 might be the D (5 bases). V was cut by 0 bases and J by 5 bases, with 21 bases left in between. The CDR3 is made up of 18 amino acids. Per the germline V gene, CDR1 is WNHNN and CDR2 is SYGVQD (reference sequence). CDR3 sequence (DNA): TGCGCCAGCAGTGAGTCGAGAATGAGAGGCGACCGGGGAGATACGCAGTATTTT. As protein: CASSESRMRGDRGDTQYF.

The chain employs TRBV9 and TRBJ2-5; TRBD2 aligns across 9 bases. Germline loops: CDR1 SGDLS, CDR2 YYNGEE. This CDR3 contains 16 residues. Trimming removed 10 bases from V and 7 bases from J; junction bases left unmatched: 20. CDR3 region: CASTSGGSISTGTQYF. CDR3 bases: TGTGCCTCCACAAGCGGGGGGAGTATTAGCACCGGGACCCAGTACTTC. The whole variable domain, remainder taken from reference TRBV9 and TRBJ2-5, is DSGVTQTPKHLITATGQRVTLRCSPRSGDLSVYWYQQSLDQGLQFLIQYYNGEERAKGNILERFSAQQFPDLHSELNLSSLELGDSALYFCASTSGGSISTGTQYFGPGTRLLVL.